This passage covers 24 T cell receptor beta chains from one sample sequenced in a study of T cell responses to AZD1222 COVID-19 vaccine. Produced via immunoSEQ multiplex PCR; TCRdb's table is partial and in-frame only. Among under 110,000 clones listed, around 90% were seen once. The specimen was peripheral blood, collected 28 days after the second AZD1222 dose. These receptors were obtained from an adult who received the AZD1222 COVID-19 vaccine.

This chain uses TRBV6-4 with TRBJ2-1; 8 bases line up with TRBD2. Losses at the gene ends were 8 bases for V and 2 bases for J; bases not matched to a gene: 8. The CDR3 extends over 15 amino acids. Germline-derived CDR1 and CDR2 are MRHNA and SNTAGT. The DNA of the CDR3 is TGTGCCAGCCCGGGTTCCGGGGGGGCCTACAATGAGCAGTTCTTC. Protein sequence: CASPGSGGAYNEQFF.

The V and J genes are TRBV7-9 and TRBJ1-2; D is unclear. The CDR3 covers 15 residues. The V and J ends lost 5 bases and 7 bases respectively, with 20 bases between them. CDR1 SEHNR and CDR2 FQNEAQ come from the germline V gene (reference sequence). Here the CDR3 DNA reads TGTGCCAGCAGCCCCCCCACGAGGCCCCTGGGTGGCTACACCTTC. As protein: CASSPPTRPLGGYTF.

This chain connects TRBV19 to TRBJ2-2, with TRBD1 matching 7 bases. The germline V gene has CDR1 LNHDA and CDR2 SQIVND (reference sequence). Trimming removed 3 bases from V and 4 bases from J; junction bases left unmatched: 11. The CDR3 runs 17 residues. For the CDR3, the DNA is TGTGCCAGTAGTATTTCAGCGGCATACAGGGGCACCGGGGAGCTGTTTTTT. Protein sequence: CASSISAAYRGTGELFF. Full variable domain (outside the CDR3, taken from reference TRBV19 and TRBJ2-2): DGGITQSPKYLFRKEGQNVTLSCEQNLNHDAMYWYRQDPGQGLRLIYYSQIVNDFQKGDIAEGYSVSREKKESFPLTVTSAQKNPTAFYLCASSISAAYRGTGELFFGEGSRLTVL.

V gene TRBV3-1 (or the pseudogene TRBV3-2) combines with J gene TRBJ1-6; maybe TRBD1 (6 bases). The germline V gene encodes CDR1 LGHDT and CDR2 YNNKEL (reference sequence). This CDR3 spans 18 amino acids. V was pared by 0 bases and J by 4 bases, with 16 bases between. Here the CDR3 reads CASSQDWAGASYNSPLHF. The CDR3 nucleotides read TGTGCCAGCAGCCAAGACTGGGCAGGGGCATCTTATAATTCACCCCTCCACTTT.

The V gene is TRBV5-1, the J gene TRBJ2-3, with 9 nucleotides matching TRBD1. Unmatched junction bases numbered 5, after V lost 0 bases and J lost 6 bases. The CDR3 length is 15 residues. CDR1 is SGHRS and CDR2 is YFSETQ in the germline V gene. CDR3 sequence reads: CASSLVGQGADTQYF. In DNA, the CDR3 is TGCGCCAGCAGCTTGGTGGGACAGGGTGCCGATACGCAGTATTTT.

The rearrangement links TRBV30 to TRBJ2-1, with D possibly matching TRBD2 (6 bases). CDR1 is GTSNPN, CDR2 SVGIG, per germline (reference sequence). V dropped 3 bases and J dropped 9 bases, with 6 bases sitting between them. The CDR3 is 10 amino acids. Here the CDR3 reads CAWRGGEQFF. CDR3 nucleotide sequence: TGTGCCTGGAGGGGGGGTGAGCAGTTCTTC.

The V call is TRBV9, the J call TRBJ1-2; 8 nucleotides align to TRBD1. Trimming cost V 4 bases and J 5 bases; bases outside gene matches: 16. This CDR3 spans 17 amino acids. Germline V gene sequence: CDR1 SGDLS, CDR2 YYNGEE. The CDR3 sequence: CASSSPGQQGASYGYTF. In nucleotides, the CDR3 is TGTGCCAGCAGCTCCCCCGGCCAGCAGGGGGCCTCTTATGGCTACACCTTC.

Written as DNA, the CDR3 is TGTGCCAGCAGGCCGGACGGGGGACCCTACGAGCAGTACTTC. Translation: CASRPDGGPYEQYF. This rearrangement joins TRBV7-2 to TRBJ2-7, with D maybe TRBD2 (6 bases). The CDR3 is 14 residues long. V lost 6 bases, J lost 2 bases, and 14 bases lay in between. Germline V gene data show CDR1 as SGHTA and CDR2 as FQGNSA. The entire variable domain, with the rest obtained from reference TRBV7-2 and TRBJ2-7, is as follows: GAGVSQSPSNKVTEKGKDVELRCDPISGHTALYWYRQSLGQGLEFLIYFQGNSAPDKSGLPSDRFSAERTGGSVSTLTIQRTQQEDSAVYLCASRPDGGPYEQYFGPGTRLTVT.

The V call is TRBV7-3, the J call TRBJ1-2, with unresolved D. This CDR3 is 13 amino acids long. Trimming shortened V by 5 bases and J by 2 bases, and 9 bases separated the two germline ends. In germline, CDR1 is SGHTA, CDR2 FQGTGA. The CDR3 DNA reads TGTGCCAGCAGCGCGGACGGAAACTATGGCTACACCTTC. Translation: CASSADGNYGYTF.

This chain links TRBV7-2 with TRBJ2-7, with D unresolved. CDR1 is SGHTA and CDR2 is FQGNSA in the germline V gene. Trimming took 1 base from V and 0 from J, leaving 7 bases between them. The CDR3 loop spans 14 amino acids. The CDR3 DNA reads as TGTGCCAGCAGCTTAGGTCGGACCTCCTACGAGCAGTACTTC. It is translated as CASSLGRTSYEQYF.

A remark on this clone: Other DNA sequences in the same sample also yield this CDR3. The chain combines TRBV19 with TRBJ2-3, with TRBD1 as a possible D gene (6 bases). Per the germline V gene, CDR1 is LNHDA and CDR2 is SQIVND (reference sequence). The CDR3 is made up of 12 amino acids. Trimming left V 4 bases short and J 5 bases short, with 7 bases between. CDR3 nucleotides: TGTGCCAGTAGTACACAGGGAGATACGCAGTATTTT. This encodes CASSTQGDTQYF.

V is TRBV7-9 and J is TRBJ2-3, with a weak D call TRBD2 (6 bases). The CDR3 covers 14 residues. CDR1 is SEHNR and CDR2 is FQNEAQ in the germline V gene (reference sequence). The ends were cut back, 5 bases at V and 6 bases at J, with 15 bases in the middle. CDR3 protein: CASSPSTGVDTQYF. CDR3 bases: TGTGCCAGCAGCCCCTCGACGGGGGTCGATACGCAGTATTTT.

In nucleotides, the CDR3 is TGTGCCAGCAGCGTACAGGGCCGAACTAATGAAAAACTGTTTTTT. Translation: CASSVQGRTNEKLFF. The V and J genes are TRBV5-4 and TRBJ1-4; tentative D call: TRBD1 (6 bases). The CDR3 totals 15 residues. Germline assignment: CDR1 SGHNT and CDR2 YYREEE (reference sequence). Trimming cost V 4 bases and J 1 base, with 11 bases left between them.

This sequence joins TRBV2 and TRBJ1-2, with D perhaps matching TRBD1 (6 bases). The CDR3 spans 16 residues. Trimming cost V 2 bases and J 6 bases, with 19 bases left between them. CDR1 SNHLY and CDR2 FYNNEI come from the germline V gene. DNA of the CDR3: TGTGCCAGCAGTGAATTCCCGGGGGCGAAGGGAAATGGCTACACCTTC. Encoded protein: CASSEFPGAKGNGYTF. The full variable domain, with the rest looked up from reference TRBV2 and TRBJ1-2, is EPEVTQTPSHQVTQMGQEVILRCVPISNHLYFYWYRQILGQKVEFLVSFYNNEISEKSEIFDDQFSVERPDGSNFTLKIRSTKLEDSAMYFCASSEFPGAKGNGYTFGSGTRLTVV.

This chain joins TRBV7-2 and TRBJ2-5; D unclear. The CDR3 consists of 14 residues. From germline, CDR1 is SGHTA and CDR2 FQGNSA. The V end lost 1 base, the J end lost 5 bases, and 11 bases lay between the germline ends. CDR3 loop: CASSLEVGPETQYF. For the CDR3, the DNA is TGTGCCAGCAGCTTAGAAGTTGGGCCGGAGACCCAGTACTTC.

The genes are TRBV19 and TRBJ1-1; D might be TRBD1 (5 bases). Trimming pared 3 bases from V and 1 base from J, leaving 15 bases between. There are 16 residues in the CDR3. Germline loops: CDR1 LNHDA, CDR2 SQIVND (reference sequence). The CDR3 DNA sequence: TGTGCCAGTAGTATCCTCGCATGGGGGAAGAACACTGAAGCTTTCTTT. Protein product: CASSILAWGKNTEAFF.

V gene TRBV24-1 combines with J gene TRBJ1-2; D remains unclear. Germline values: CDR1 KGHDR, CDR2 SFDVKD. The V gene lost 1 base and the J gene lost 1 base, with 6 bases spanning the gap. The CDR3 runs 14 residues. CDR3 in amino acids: CATSDFPSNYGYTF. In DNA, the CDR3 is TGTGCCACCAGTGATTTTCCCAGTAACTATGGCTACACCTTC.

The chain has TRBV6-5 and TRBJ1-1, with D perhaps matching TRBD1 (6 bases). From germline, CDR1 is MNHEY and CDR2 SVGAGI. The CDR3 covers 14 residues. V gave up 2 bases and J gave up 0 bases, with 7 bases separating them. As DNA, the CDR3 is TGTGCCAGCAGTTACCAGGGGCTGAACACTGAAGCTTTCTTT. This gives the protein CASSYQGLNTEAFF.

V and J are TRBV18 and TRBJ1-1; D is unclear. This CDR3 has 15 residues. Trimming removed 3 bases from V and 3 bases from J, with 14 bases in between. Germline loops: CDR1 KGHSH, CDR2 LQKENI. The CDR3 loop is CASSPTSDADTEAFF. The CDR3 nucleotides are TGTGCCAGCTCACCGACCTCGGACGCGGACACTGAAGCTTTCTTT.

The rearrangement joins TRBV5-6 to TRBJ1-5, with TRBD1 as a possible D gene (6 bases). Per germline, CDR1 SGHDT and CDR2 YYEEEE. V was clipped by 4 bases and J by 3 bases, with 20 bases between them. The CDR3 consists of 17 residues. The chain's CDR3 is CASSTLSGARTNQPQHF. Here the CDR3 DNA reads TGTGCCAGCAGCACCCTATCAGGGGCGCGCACCAATCAGCCCCAGCATTTT. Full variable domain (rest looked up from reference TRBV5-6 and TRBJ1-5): DAGVTQSPTHLIKTRGQQVTLRCSPKSGHDTVSWYQQALGQGPQFIFQYYEEEERQRGNFPDRFSGHQFPNYSSELNVNALLLGDSALYLCASSTLSGARTNQPQHFGDGTRLSIL.

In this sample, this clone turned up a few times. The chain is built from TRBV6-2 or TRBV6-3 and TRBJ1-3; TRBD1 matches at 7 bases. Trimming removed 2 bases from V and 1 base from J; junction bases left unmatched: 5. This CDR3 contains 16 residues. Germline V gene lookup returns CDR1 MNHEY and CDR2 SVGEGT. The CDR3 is CASSYNRGDSGNTIYF. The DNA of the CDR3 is TGTGCCAGCAGTTACAACAGGGGAGATTCTGGAAACACCATATATTTT.

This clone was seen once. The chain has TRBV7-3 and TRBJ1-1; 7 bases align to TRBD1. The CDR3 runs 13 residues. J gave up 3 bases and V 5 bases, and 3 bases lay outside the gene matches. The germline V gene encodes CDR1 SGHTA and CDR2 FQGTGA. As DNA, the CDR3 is TGTGCCAGCAGCCTGGGGACAGACACTGAAGCTTTCTTT. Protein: CASSLGTDTEAFF.

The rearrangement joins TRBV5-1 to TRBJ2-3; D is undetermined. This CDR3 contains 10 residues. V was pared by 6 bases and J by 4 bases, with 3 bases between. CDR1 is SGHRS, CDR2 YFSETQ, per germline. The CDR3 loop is CASNSDTQYF. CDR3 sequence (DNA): TGCGCCAGCAATTCAGATACGCAGTATTTT.

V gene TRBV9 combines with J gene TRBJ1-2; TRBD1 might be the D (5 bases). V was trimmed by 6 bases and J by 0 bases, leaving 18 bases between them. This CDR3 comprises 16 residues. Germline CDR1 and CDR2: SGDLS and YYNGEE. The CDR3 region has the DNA TGTGCCAGCACCAAAAGGCCCGAGACAGCTAACTATGGCTACACCTTC. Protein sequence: CASTKRPETANYGYTF.